This passage covers 25 T cell receptor beta chains from one sample sequenced in a study of response to subunit inactivated influenza vaccine. From the RT-PCR reads, TCRdb called clonotypes with MiXCR, one entry per CDR3 protein. The sample lists about 520,000 distinct CDR3 sequences, roughly 27% occurring once. The sequencing used CD4+ T cells sorted from PBMCs, collected around 5 days after vaccination. The receptors stem from a man aged 45-65 years who received an inactivated influenza vaccine.

This clonotype was recorded many times. The chain carries TRBV7-9 and TRBJ1-2; TRBD1 matches at 8 bases. This CDR3 comprises 13 residues. Germline V gives CDR1 SEHNR, CDR2 FQNEAQ (reference sequence). The V segment lost 6 bases and the J segment 3 bases; nucleotides outside the gene matches: 3. CDR3 loop: CASRTTGDYGYTF. CDR3 nucleotides: TGTGCCAGCAGAACGACAGGGGACTATGGCTACACCTTC.

This clonotype has ten or more counts. The CDR3 DNA is TGCAGTGCCGTGCGGGGGACTGAAGCTTTCTTT. Amino acids: CSAVRGTEAFF. This chain uses TRBV20-1 with TRBJ1-1; possible D gene TRBD1, 5 bases. This CDR3 spans 11 amino acids. Germline CDR1 is DFQATT and CDR2 is SNEGSKA (reference sequence). V was shortened by 6 bases and J by 5 bases, with 10 bases between the two germline ends.

This chain joins TRBV20-1 and TRBJ2-3, with D possibly matching TRBD2 (5 bases). V lost 3 bases and J 2 bases, leaving 15 bases between the germline ends. The germline CDR1 and CDR2 sequences are DFQATT and SNEGSKA (reference sequence). The CDR3 is 15 residues long. The CDR3 nucleotides are TGCAGTGCTAGCGGAGGATATAGGTCCACAGATACGCAGTATTTT. Protein product: CSASGGYRSTDTQYF.

This clonotype was counted ten times or more. The chain employs TRBV12-3 or TRBV12-4 and TRBJ2-7; 8 bases map to TRBD1. V gave up 5 bases and J gave up 5 bases; unmatched junction bases: 8. The CDR3 consists of 14 residues. DNA for the CDR3: TGTGCCAGCAGTGTCCGGGACAGGCACCACGAGCAGTACTTC. This translates into CASSVRDRHHEQYF.

The chain carries TRBV2 and TRBJ2-7, with D unresolved. Germline CDR1 and CDR2: SNHLY and FYNNEI. With 4 bases removed from V and 7 bases from J, the gap between germline ends came to 5 bases. CDR3 size: 10 residues. The CDR3 reads CASSVREQYF. The CDR3 region has the DNA TGTGCCAGCAGTGTGAGGGAGCAGTACTTC.

A few counts support this clonotype. The rearrangement links TRBV15 to TRBJ2-1; a weak D match, TRBD2 (6 bases). The CDR3 runs 15 residues. Germline V gene sequence: CDR1 LNHNV, CDR2 YYDKDF (reference sequence). The V end lost 2 bases, the J end lost 4 bases, and 12 bases lay between the germline ends. This CDR3 is CATSRPTRKYNEQFF. CDR3 DNA sequence: TGTGCCACCAGCAGACCGACTAGGAAATACAATGAGCAGTTCTTC.

The chain couples TRBV5-1 to TRBJ1-6, with no clear D. V shed 2 bases and J shed 1 base, with 7 bases lying between them. This CDR3 region has 15 residues. Germline CDR1 and CDR2: SGHRS and YFSETQ. The CDR3 protein is CASSFEGSYNSPLHF. The DNA for the CDR3 is TGCGCCAGCAGCTTCGAGGGTTCCTATAATTCACCCCTCCACTTT.

The chain employs TRBV7-2 and TRBJ2-7, with D unclear. Per the germline V gene, CDR1 is SGHTA and CDR2 is FQGNSA. The V end lost 2 bases, the J end lost 2 bases, and 13 bases lay between the germline ends. This CDR3 is built from 15 residues. CDR3 nucleotide sequence: TGTGCCAGCAGCTTAAGTTCCTCTAGGGCCTACGAGCAGTACTTC. Translated: CASSLSSSRAYEQYF.

The table lists this clonotype with many counts. The V and J genes are TRBV11-2 and TRBJ2-5; 11 bases line up with TRBD1. Germline lookup yields CDR1 SGHAT and CDR2 FQNNGV. The CDR3 length is 14 residues. The trim removed 6 bases at V and 4 bases at J, leaving 4 bases unmatched. The CDR3 reads CASSRTGGRETQYF. In DNA form, the CDR3 reads TGTGCCAGCAGTAGGACAGGGGGCAGAGAGACCCAGTACTTC.

This clonotype was counted between two and nine times. This chain connects TRBV7-9 to TRBJ2-7; TRBD2 agrees at 11 bases. With V trimmed by 3 bases and J by 6 bases, 4 bases remained unmatched. This CDR3 is 14 amino acids long. Germline CDR1 reads SEHNR; CDR2 reads FQNEAQ (reference sequence). CDR3 DNA sequence: TGTGCCAGCAGCTTCGAACTAGCGGGAGTCGAGCAGTACTTC. Encoded protein: CASSFELAGVEQYF.

The chain couples TRBV5-1 to TRBJ2-7; no clear D gene. Germline assignment: CDR1 SGHRS and CDR2 YFSETQ. V was trimmed by 0 bases and J by 3 bases, leaving 10 bases between them. The CDR3 length is 14 residues. As DNA, the CDR3 is TGCGCCAGCAGCTTGGGGAGCAGTTTCTACGAGCAGTACTTC. Translated, it gives CASSLGSSFYEQYF.

This clonotype came up a few times. The CDR3 coding sequence is TGTGCCAGCAGCTTTCGGCGGGGGAGACCCTACGAGCAGTACTTC. It translates to CASSFRRGRPYEQYF. V gene TRBV7-8 combines with J gene TRBJ2-7; 7 nucleotides align to TRBD2. This CDR3 has 15 residues. The J segment lost 2 bases and the V segment lost 3 bases, leaving 7 bases of the junction unmatched. Germline CDR1 reads SGHVS; CDR2 reads FQNEAQ.

The rearrangement uses TRBV6-1 and TRBJ2-7; tentatively, D is TRBD2 (6 bases). Trimming cost V 6 bases and J 3 bases, with 18 bases left between them. CDR1 MNHNS and CDR2 SASEGT come from the germline V gene. CDR3 size: 15 residues. CDR3 loop: CASSRGVAHVYEQYF. The CDR3 nucleotides read TGTGCCAGCAGCCGCGGGGTGGCCCACGTCTACGAGCAGTACTTC.

The chain carries TRBV6-5 and TRBJ1-1; D unresolved. The CDR3 loop spans 14 amino acids. Germline loops: CDR1 MNHEY, CDR2 SVGAGI. Trimming left V 2 bases short and J 1 base short, with 8 bases between. The CDR3 nucleotides are TGTGCCAGCAGTTACGTAGGTCCGAACACTGAAGCTTTCTTT. It encodes CASSYVGPNTEAFF.

The V call is TRBV10-3, the J call TRBJ1-1; weak D call: TRBD1 (6 bases). Trimming pared 9 bases from V and 1 base from J, leaving 12 bases between. Germline V CDR1 and CDR2: ENHRY, SYGVKD. The CDR3 consists of 13 residues. For the CDR3, the DNA is TGTGCCATACGTTCACAGGGGAACACTGAAGCTTTCTTT. It translates to CAIRSQGNTEAFF.

This clonotype was counted many times. The chain links TRBV11-3 to TRBJ2-3; D is uncertain. V was clipped by 3 bases and J by 0 bases, with 7 bases between them. Germline V CDR1 and CDR2: SGHNT, YENEEA. This CDR3 has 14 amino acids. The CDR3 DNA reads as TGTGCCAGCAGCTTTGGCAGGAGCACAGATACGCAGTATTTT. It translates to CASSFGRSTDTQYF.

This clonotype has only a few counts. The J gene is TRBJ1-6, the V gene TRBV6-1, with 8 nucleotides matching TRBD1. CDR1 MNHNS and CDR2 SASEGT come from the germline V gene. Trimming cost V 10 bases and J 3 bases; bases outside gene matches: 5. There are 14 residues in the CDR3. The CDR3 loop is CATSGGDYNSPLHF. CDR3 coding DNA: TGTGCCACCTCAGGGGGCGACTATAATTCACCCCTCCACTTT.

There are a few counts of this clonotype. The chain combines TRBV27 with TRBJ2-3; D not certain. CDR1 is MNHEY, CDR2 SMNVEV, per germline (reference sequence). The CDR3 covers 12 residues. Trimming removed 0 bases from V and 6 bases from J, with 4 bases in between. The CDR3 nucleotides are TGTGCCAGCAGTTTATCCGCTGATACGCAGTATTTT. Its translation is CASSLSADTQYF.

This clonotype was observed a few times. V is TRBV7-9 and J is TRBJ2-6, with D perhaps matching TRBD2 (5 bases). Germline V gives CDR1 SEHNR, CDR2 FQNEAQ (reference sequence). Deletions cut 7 bases from V and 1 base from J, with 11 bases between. CDR3 length equals 15 residues. The CDR3 protein is CASTLRGSGANVLTF. CDR3 coding DNA: TGTGCCAGCACCCTAAGAGGGTCTGGGGCCAACGTCCTGACTTTC.

The V gene is TRBV7-2, the J gene TRBJ2-5; no clear D gene. The length of the CDR3 is 15 residues. The V gene's germline CDR1 is SGHTA and CDR2 FQGNSA. Trimming took off 1 base at V and 5 bases at J, with 14 bases between the two ends. Written as DNA, the CDR3 is TGTGCCAGCAGCTTAGTCCCCGTCCCCCCGGAGACCCAGTACTTC. It specifies CASSLVPVPPETQYF.

This clonotype has a handful of counts. The CDR3, as DNA: TGCAGCGTTGAGGCGGGCAACGATGAAAAACTGTTTTTT. It translates to CSVEAGNDEKLFF. The rearrangement joins TRBV29-1 to TRBJ1-4; D unclear. Germline-derived CDR1 and CDR2 are SQVTM and ANQGSEA. The CDR3 is 13 residues long. V dropped 3 bases and J dropped 6 bases, with 11 bases sitting between them.

This clonotype appeared a few times. CDR3 sequence reads: CATSDSKTGGTEAFF. The CDR3 DNA reads as TGTGCCACCAGTGATTCTAAGACCGGGGGGACTGAAGCTTTCTTT. The chain joins TRBV24-1 to TRBJ1-1, with D possibly TRBD1 on 5 matching bases. The germline CDR1 and CDR2 sequences are KGHDR and SFDVKD. The germline V and J ends were trimmed by 2 bases and 5 bases, with 14 bases remaining between them. The CDR3 totals 15 residues.

There are a few counts of this clonotype. CDR3 nucleotide sequence: TGTGCCAGCAGCTTAGTAGACAGGGCTGGTGAGCAGTTCTTC. Translation gives CASSLVDRAGEQFF. V and J are TRBV7-2 and TRBJ2-1; 7 bases are a match to TRBD1. The germline V gene has CDR1 SGHTA and CDR2 FQGNSA. The J segment lost 9 bases and the V segment lost 1 base, leaving 6 bases of the junction unmatched. The CDR3 runs to 14 residues. Full variable domain (remainder filled in from reference TRBV7-2 and TRBJ2-1): GAGVSQSPSNKVTEKGKDVELRCDPISGHTALYWYRQSLGQGLEFLIYFQGNSAPDKSGLPSDRFSAERTGGSVSTLTIQRTQQEDSAVYLCASSLVDRAGEQFFGPGTRLTVL.

This clonotype appeared a few times. The chain recombines TRBV3-1 with TRBJ1-6; maybe TRBD1 (6 bases). V was cut by 0 bases and J by 10 bases, with 13 bases left in between. Germline CDR1 LGHDT, CDR2 YNNKEL (reference sequence). CDR3 length equals 15 residues. As DNA, the CDR3 is TGTGCCAGCAGCCAAGACCCGAACGGGGGCTCACCCCTCCACTTT. It translates to CASSQDPNGGSPLHF.

This clonotype was observed a handful of times. The chain carries TRBV7-9 and TRBJ2-7; 13 bases line up with TRBD2. The ends lost 4 bases at V and 3 bases at J; junction bases unmatched: 9. CDR1 is SEHNR and CDR2 is FQNEAQ in the germline V gene (reference sequence). The CDR3 extends over 17 amino acids. The CDR3: CASSSGRLAGGVYEQYF. The CDR3 bases are TGTGCCAGCAGCTCAGGTAGACTAGCGGGGGGAGTCTACGAGCAGTACTTC.